This TCR beta chain is drawn from a study of blood T cell repertoires in COVID-19. Repertoires were generated with immunoSEQ multiplex PCR, while TCRdb's copy carries only in-frame clones and drops some. The top ten hold just over 5% of the sample, which has approximately 71,000 clones, roughly 88% seen once. The CDR3 is made up of 16 amino acids. The V segment lost 4 bases and the J segment 4 bases; nucleotides outside the gene matches: 10. Germline V gene lookup returns CDR1 MNHEY and CDR2 SVGEGT. The sequenced sample was peripheral blood. The receptor was derived from a human donor in a cohort sampled during active COVID-19. The gene calls are TRBV6-2 or TRBV6-3 and TRBJ2-1; 7 nucleotides match TRBD1. The CDR3, as DNA: TGTGCCAGCAGTTTACTCACAGGGGAAATTTACAATGAGCAGTTCTTC. Protein product: CASSLLTGEIYNEQFF.